The entry below gives a single TCR beta chain sequence along with its context. The antigen is unknown. The entry originates in a study of T cell responses to AZD1222 COVID-19 vaccine. Overall study results and limits: Within unmutated variant regions lay the reported targets of nearly half of spike-specific TCRs.

TCRdb's table, derived via immunoSEQ multiplex PCR, lists solely in-frame clones and lacks some. Of 120,000 or so clones in the sample, 90% are singletons; the top ten hold 4% to 5.5%. This CDR3 spans 15 amino acids. Germline assignment: CDR1 MDHEN and CDR2 SYDVKM. V was clipped by 2 bases and J by 5 bases, with 13 bases between them. This sample comprised peripheral blood, obtained on day 0 of MenACWY control vaccination. This chain connects TRBV28 to TRBJ2-1, with a tentative D call TRBD2 (6 bases). The sequence came from an adult in good health. The CDR3 region has the DNA TGTGCCAGCAGTTTACTTTTGCCGGGAGACAATGAGCAGTTCTTC. It specifies CASSLLLPGDNEQFF.